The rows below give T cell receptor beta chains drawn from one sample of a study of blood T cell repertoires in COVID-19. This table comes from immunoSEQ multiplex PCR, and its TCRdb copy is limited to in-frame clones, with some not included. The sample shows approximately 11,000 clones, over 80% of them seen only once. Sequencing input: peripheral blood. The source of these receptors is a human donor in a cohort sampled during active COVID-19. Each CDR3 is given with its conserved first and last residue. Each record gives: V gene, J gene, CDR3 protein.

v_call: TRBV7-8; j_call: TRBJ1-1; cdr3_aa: CASSPQATRQATNTEAFF
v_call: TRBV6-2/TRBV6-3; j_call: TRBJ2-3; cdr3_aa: CASSLRGLAGYTDTQYF
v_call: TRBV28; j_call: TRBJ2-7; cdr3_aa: CASSSRGGSSYEQYF
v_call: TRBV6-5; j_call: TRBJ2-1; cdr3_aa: CASSTVSGLVRQFF
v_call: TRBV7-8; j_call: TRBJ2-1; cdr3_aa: CASSIFRGLSYNEQFF
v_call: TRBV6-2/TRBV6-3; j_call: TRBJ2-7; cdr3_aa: CASSTGLVREQYF
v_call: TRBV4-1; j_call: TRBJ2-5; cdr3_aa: CASSQVASGREETQYF
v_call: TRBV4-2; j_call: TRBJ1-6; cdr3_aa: CASSQVRVSIRRDNSPLHF
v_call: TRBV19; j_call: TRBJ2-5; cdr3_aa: CASSADRQETQYF
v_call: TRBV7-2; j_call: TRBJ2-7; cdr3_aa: CASSLAFSGSGSYEQYF
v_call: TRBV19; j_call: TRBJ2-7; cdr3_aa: CASSYRDQDEQYF
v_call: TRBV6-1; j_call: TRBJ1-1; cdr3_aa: CASSEYRGKAEAFF
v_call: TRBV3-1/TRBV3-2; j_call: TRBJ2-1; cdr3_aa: CASSQSSKTGIQYNEQFF
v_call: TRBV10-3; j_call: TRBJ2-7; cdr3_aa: CAISEDRGRNEQYF
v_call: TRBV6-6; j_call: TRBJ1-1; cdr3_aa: CASSYGLRDSEAFF
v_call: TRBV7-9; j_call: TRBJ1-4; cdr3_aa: CASSGTFFNEKLFF
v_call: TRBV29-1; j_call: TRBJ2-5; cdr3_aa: CSVVPSGSLGETQYF
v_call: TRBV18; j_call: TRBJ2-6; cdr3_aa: CASSPPYSGANVLTF
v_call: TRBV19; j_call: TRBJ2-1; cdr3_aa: CASSIGSSSNRLFSYNEQFF
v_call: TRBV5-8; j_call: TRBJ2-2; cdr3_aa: CASSPFQSTVTGELFF
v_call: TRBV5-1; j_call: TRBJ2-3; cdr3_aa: CASSSPGLAGATDTQYF
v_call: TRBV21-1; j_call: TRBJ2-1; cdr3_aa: CASSKGGTDYSGQRSYNEQFF
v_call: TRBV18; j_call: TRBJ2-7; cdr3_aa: CASSRTFGPDSSYEQYF
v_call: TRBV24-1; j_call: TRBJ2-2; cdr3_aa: CATSTGTSGRNLGTGELFF
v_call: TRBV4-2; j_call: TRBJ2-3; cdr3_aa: CASSQDFGQGATDTQYF
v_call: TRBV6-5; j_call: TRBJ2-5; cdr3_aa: CASSRTGAQETQYF
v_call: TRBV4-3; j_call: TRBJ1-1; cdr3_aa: CASSQDLQGPMNTEAFF
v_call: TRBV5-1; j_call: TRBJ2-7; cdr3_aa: CASSLGVTPYEQYF